What follows are 17 T cell receptor beta chains derived from one specimen sequenced in a study of blood T cells in healthy people across ages (dated by TCRdb to between 2014 and 2017). The library relied on 5' RACE. Sequencing was performed on an Illumina HiSeq 2500. A second PCR of roughly 7 to 12 cycles was run with a J-beta primer mix and a sample-barcoded 5' primer. TCRdb reanalyzed the raw reads on its own, using fastp at Q25 for trimming and MiXCR for clone calling, and kept in-frame beta chains. Every CDR3 protein is listed once, alongside the most common genes and DNA of its rows. Counted in this sample were about 290,000 distinct CDR3 sequences; around 29% of them appeared once. The ten largest make up roughly 28% of the sample. Sequenced sample: blood. Receptors were obtained from a woman between 65 and 79 years old in good health.

The DNA of the CDR3 is TGTGCCAGCGCCGGAGATAATTCACCCCTCCACTTT. Encoded protein: CASAGDNSPLHF. The chain recombines TRBV7-2 with TRBJ1-6; D remains ambiguous. Between the trimmed V and J ends, which lost 8 bases and 5 bases, there was a span of 7 bases. The germline gives CDR1 SGHTA, CDR2 FQGNSA. CDR3 length: 12 amino acids.

There are a few counts of this clonotype. The chain combines TRBV29-1 with TRBJ2-5; TRBD2 matches at 12 bases. The closer fit of TRBJ2-1 to the DNA end suggests the J call may be wrong. Germline V lookup: CDR1 SQVTM, CDR2 ANQGSEA. The CDR3 length is 14 residues. In DNA, the CDR3 is TGCAGCGTTGCGACTAGCGGGAGATATAATGAGCAGTTCTTC. It encodes CSVATSGRYNEQFF.

This chain uses TRBV6-6 with TRBJ1-2; 7 bases line up with TRBD1. This CDR3 is built from 13 residues. CDR1 is MNHNY and CDR2 is SVGAGI in the germline V gene (reference sequence). With V trimmed by 7 bases and J by 6 bases, 8 bases remained unmatched. CDR3 region: CASNSAGGDGYTF. The CDR3 DNA reads TGTGCCAGCAACTCCGCAGGGGGGGATGGCTACACCTTC.

This clonotype was counted only a few times. V usage is TRBV7-3 and J usage is TRBJ1-1, with unresolved D. This CDR3 is built from 13 residues. V was cut by 5 bases and J by 4 bases, with 11 bases left in between. Germline assignment: CDR1 SGHTA and CDR2 FQGTGA. CDR3 nucleotides: TGTGCCAGCAGCCAACAAGGGTCCACTGAAGCTTTCTTT. Translated: CASSQQGSTEAFF.

Of note for this clonotype: The junction shows a germline mismatch at one end, possibly a read error. The chain is built from TRBV6-6 and TRBJ2-7; weak D call: TRBD1 (5 bases). Germline V CDR1 and CDR2: MNHNY, SVGAGI (reference sequence). The CDR3 runs 14 residues. The CDR3 loop is CAGSLKGPTYEQYF. CDR3 DNA: TGTGCCGGCAGTCTCAAGGGGCCCACCTACGAGCAGTACTTC.

This clonotype has ten or more counts. The rearrangement uses TRBV7-9 and TRBJ2-5; D call uncertain. The CDR3 sequence is 11 residues long. Germline CDR1 and CDR2: SEHNR and FQNEAQ (reference sequence). Trimming took off 8 bases at V and 5 bases at J, with 9 bases between the two ends. CDR3 sequence reads: CASSPGETQYF. The CDR3 DNA is TGTGCCAGCTCGCCCGGGGAGACCCAGTACTTC.

Only a few counts were recorded for this clonotype. The chain employs TRBV20-1 and TRBJ2-3; D may be TRBD1 (6 bases). CDR3 length equals 15 residues. In germline, CDR1 is DFQATT, CDR2 SNEGSKA (reference sequence). The V and J ends lost 1 base and 4 bases respectively, with 15 bases between them. The CDR3 loop reads CSARGQVPSSDTQYF. The CDR3 DNA reads as TGCAGTGCTAGAGGACAGGTCCCCTCCTCAGATACGCAGTATTTT.

This chain connects TRBV20-1 to TRBJ2-1; D ambiguous. From germline, CDR1 is DFQATT and CDR2 SNEGSKA (reference sequence). The V gene lost 6 bases and the J gene lost 7 bases, with 10 bases spanning the gap. This CDR3 contains 11 residues. The CDR3 nucleotides are TGCAGTGCAATATCGAAGAATGAGCAGTTCTTC. Protein: CSAISKNEQFF.

This clonotype was detected many times. The rearrangement joins TRBV20-1 to TRBJ2-3, with TRBD2 matching 8 bases. Trimming took 0 bases from V and 4 from J; bases not matched to a gene: 3. The germline V gene has CDR1 DFQATT and CDR2 SNEGSKA (reference sequence). The CDR3 length is 14 residues. CDR3 protein: CSARDSGRADTQYF. The CDR3 region has the DNA TGCAGTGCTAGAGACTCCGGGAGGGCAGATACGCAGTATTTT.

The chain links TRBV7-8 to TRBJ2-7, with a weak D call TRBD1 (5 bases). Gene TRBJ2-1 matches the end of the DNA better, so the J call may be wrong. The germline V gene encodes CDR1 SGHVS and CDR2 FQNEAQ. The CDR3 is 13 residues long. The DNA for the CDR3 is TGTGCCAGCAGCCTGCCGACAGTCAATGAGCAGTTCTTC. Protein sequence: CASSLPTVNEQFF.

This clonotype was counted only a few times. The chain uses TRBV14 and TRBJ1-4; D ambiguous. The CDR3 spans 13 residues. Deletions cut 8 bases from V and 7 bases from J, with 14 bases between. In germline, CDR1 is SGHDN, CDR2 FVKESK. The CDR3 nucleotides read TGTGCCAGCCGGTCGCGGACGACTGAAAAACTGTTTTTT. Its translation is CASRSRTTEKLFF. The complete variable domain, with remaining parts taken from reference TRBV14 and TRBJ1-4, reads EAGVTQFPSHSVIEKGQTVTLRCDPISGHDNLYWYRRVMGKEIKFLLHFVKESKQDESGMPNNRFLAERTGGTYSTLKVQPAELEDSGVYFCASRSRTTEKLFFGSGTQLSVL.

In this sample, this clonotype turned up a few times. V is TRBV6-5 and J is TRBJ1-4; possibly TRBD1 for D (6 bases). V lost 4 bases and J 8 bases, leaving 20 bases between the germline ends. CDR1 and CDR2 (germline): MNHEY, SVGAGI. The CDR3 runs to 16 residues. The CDR3 here is CASSSGRRGFQEKLFF. The CDR3 DNA follows: TGTGCCAGCAGTTCCGGCCGAAGGGGGTTTCAAGAAAAACTGTTTTTT.

This clonotype appeared many times. The chain recombines TRBV3-1 with TRBJ2-7; 7 positions match TRBD1. The CDR3 totals 13 residues. Per germline, CDR1 LGHDT and CDR2 YNNKEL (reference sequence). J gave up 7 bases and V 3 bases, and 6 bases lay outside the gene matches. The chain's CDR3 is CASSHPTGLEQYF. CDR3 DNA sequence: TGTGCCAGCAGCCACCCGACAGGGCTGGAGCAGTACTTC.

J is TRBJ2-3 and V is TRBV7-2; D assignment may be TRBD1 or TRBD2 (5 bases each). CDR1 and CDR2 (germline): SGHTA, FQGNSA. V was shortened by 5 bases and J by 1 base, with 10 bases between the two germline ends. The CDR3 has 14 residues. CDR3 region: CASSHRDRTDTQYF. CDR3 sequence (DNA): TGTGCCAGCAGCCATAGGGACCGCACAGATACGCAGTATTTT.

The sample holds a few counts of this clonotype. The rearrangement joins TRBV5-1 to TRBJ2-1, with D uncertain. There are 15 residues in the CDR3. V was clipped by 5 bases and J by 0 bases, with 12 bases between them. Germline V gene data show CDR1 as SGHRS and CDR2 as YFSETQ. CDR3 nucleotide sequence: TGCGCCAGCAGTTGGCCCCAAACCTCCTACAATGAGCAGTTCTTC. The encoded protein is CASSWPQTSYNEQFF.

This clonotype was seen ten or more times. V gene TRBV24-1 combines with J gene TRBJ2-1; 9 bases line up with TRBD2. The CDR3 runs to 15 residues. V gave up 7 bases and J gave up 0 bases; unmatched junction bases: 3. CDR1 KGHDR and CDR2 SFDVKD come from the germline V gene. The CDR3 sequence is CATSDSGSSYNEQFF. DNA for the CDR3: TGTGCCACCAGCGATAGCGGGAGCTCCTACAATGAGCAGTTCTTC.

The J gene is TRBJ1-3, the V gene TRBV3-1; D perhaps matches TRBD1 (5 bases). Germline assignment: CDR1 LGHDT and CDR2 YNNKEL (reference sequence). Between the trimmed V and J ends, which lost 0 bases and 5 bases, there was a span of 11 bases. CDR3 length: 15 residues. The CDR3 DNA is TGTGCCAGCAGCCAAGATCTTGGGACTCGAAACACCATATATTTT. Protein: CASSQDLGTRNTIYF.